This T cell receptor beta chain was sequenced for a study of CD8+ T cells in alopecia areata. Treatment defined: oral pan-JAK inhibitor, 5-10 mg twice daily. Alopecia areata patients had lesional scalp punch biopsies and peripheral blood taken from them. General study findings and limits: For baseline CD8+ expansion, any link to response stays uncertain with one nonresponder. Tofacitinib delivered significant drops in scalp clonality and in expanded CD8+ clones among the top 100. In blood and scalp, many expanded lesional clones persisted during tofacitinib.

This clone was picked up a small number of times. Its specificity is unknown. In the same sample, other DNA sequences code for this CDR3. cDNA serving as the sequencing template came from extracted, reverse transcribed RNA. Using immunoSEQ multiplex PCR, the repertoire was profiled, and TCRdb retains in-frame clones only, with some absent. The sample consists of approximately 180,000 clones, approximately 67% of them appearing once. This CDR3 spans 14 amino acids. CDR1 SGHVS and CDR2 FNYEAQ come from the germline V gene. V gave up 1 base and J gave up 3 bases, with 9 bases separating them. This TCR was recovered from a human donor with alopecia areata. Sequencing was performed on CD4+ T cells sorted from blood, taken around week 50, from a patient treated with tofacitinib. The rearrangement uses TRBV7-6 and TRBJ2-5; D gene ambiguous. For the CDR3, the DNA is TGTGCCAGCAGCTTAGGTACAGCGAAAGAGACCCAGTACTTC. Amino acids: CASSLGTAKETQYF.